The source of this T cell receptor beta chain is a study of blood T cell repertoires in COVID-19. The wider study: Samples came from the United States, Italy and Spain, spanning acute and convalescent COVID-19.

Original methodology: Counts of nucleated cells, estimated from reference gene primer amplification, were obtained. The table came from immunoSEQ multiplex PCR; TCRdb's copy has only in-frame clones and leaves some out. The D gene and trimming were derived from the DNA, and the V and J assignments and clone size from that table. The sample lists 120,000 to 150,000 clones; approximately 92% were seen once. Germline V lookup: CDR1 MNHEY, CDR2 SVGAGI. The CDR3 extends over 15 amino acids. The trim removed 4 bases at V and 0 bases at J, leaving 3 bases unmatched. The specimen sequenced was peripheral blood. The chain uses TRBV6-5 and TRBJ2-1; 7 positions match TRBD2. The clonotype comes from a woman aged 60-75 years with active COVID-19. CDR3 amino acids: CASSSLAGSYNEQFF. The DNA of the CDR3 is TGTGCCAGCAGTTCGTTAGCGGGCTCCTACAATGAGCAGTTCTTC.